The 21 T cell receptor beta chains below were found in one sample sequenced in a study of identical twins. One entry per CDR3 protein results from TCRdb running MiXCR on the 5' RACE reads. Of about 340,000 distinct CDR3 sequences listed, around an eighth are singletons. This same sample was also part of a study on yellow fever vaccine responses in identical twins.

Sample: CD8+ T cells sorted from blood. The receptors here all came from a woman aged 18-29 years in good health.

The chain couples TRBV7-2 to TRBJ2-7; D possibly uses TRBD1 or TRBD2 (5 bases each). Per the germline V gene, CDR1 is SGHTA and CDR2 is FQGNSA. This CDR3 contains 14 residues. V was trimmed by 5 bases and J by 1 base, leaving 12 bases between them. The CDR3 nucleotides read TGTGCCAGCAGCACCTACGAGGGGTCCTACGAGCAGTACTTC. Amino acid sequence: CASSTYEGSYEQYF. Using reference TRBV7-2 and TRBJ2-7 for the parts outside the CDR3, the full variable domain is GAGVSQSPSNKVTEKGKDVELRCDPISGHTALYWYRQSLGQGLEFLIYFQGNSAPDKSGLPSDRFSAERTGGSVSTLTIQRTQQEDSAVYLCASSTYEGSYEQYFGPGTRLTVT.

In its sample, this clonotype was seen a few times. This chain links TRBV12-3 or TRBV12-4 with TRBJ1-2; 7 nucleotides line up with TRBD1. Trimming cost V 6 bases and J 2 bases; bases outside gene matches: 3. This CDR3 spans 13 amino acids. CDR3 residues: CASRPGQNYGYTF. CDR3 coding DNA: TGTGCCAGCAGGCCGGGACAGAACTATGGCTACACCTTC.

About this clonotype itself: Germline and junction disagree at one end, which may indicate a read error. This sequence joins TRBV6-1 and TRBJ1-5, with 7 bases that match TRBD1. Germline loops: CDR1 MNHNS, CDR2 SASEGT. The CDR3 has 15 residues. Written as DNA, the CDR3 is TGTGCCAGCAATGAAGAAGACAGGGTCTATCAGCCCCAGCATTTT. Encoded protein: CASNEEDRVYQPQHF.

The rearrangement joins TRBV27 to TRBJ1-1; possible D gene TRBD1, 5 bases. This CDR3 has 15 amino acids. V was clipped by 1 base and J by 1 base, with 10 bases between them. CDR1 MNHEY and CDR2 SMNVEV come from the germline V gene (reference sequence). The CDR3 protein is CASSLLSGGNTEAFF. The CDR3 nucleotides are TGTGCCAGCAGTTTATTGTCTGGGGGGAACACTGAAGCTTTCTTT.

This clonotype was seen repeatedly, ten times or more. The DNA for the CDR3 is TGTGCCAGCAGCTTGGGCGGGGGGCTCAGCACAGATACGCAGTATTTT. It specifies CASSLGGGLSTDTQYF. The V and J genes are TRBV7-8 and TRBJ2-3; TRBD2 aligns across 8 bases. Germline CDR1 and CDR2: SGHVS and FQNEAQ. The trim removed 3 bases at V and 0 bases at J, leaving 5 bases unmatched. The CDR3 contains 16 residues.

This clonotype has only a few counts. The chain uses TRBV20-1 and TRBJ2-7, with 7 bases identical to TRBD2. With V trimmed by 2 bases and J by 0 bases, 7 bases remained unmatched. The CDR3 covers 15 residues. Germline loops: CDR1 DFQATT, CDR2 SNEGSKA (reference sequence). CDR3 sequence: CSARWASGISYEQYF. The CDR3 coding sequence is TGCAGTGCTAGATGGGCTAGCGGAATCTCCTACGAGCAGTACTTC.

This clonotype was seen more than once but under ten times. CDR3 region: CSARPRDSSYEQYV. In nucleotides, the CDR3 is TGCAGTGCCCGGCCCCGGGACTCATCCTACGAGCAGTACGTC. The chain combines TRBV20-1 with TRBJ2-7, with a possible D match to TRBD2 (6 bases). The CDR3 runs 14 residues. Deletions cut 6 bases from V and 1 base from J, with 16 bases between. Germline V gene lookup returns CDR1 DFQATT and CDR2 SNEGSKA (reference sequence).

This clonotype was picked up a small number of times. The chain carries TRBV3-1 and TRBJ2-1; TRBD2 aligns across 12 bases. Trimming cost V 0 bases and J 4 bases; bases outside gene matches: 16. Germline-derived CDR1 and CDR2 are LGHDT and YNNKEL (reference sequence). This CDR3 has 21 amino acids. The CDR3 loop is CASSQDLSRRLAGDNYNEQFF. In nucleotides, the CDR3 is TGTGCCAGCAGCCAAGACTTATCGAGGAGACTAGCGGGAGATAATTACAATGAGCAGTTCTTC.

This clonotype was seen at least ten times. The rearrangement links TRBV15 to TRBJ1-5; no firm D call. This CDR3 contains 15 residues. Trimming left V 1 base short and J 3 bases short, with 10 bases between. Germline values: CDR1 LNHNV, CDR2 YYDKDF (reference sequence). The CDR3 protein is CATSRGGGNNQPQHF. The CDR3 nucleotides read TGTGCCACCAGCAGAGGTGGAGGGAACAATCAGCCCCAGCATTTT.

The V call is TRBV20-1, the J call TRBJ2-1, with D possibly being TRBD2 (5 bases). Looked up from germline, CDR1 is DFQATT and CDR2 is SNEGSKA (reference sequence). The CDR3 sequence is 13 residues long. The CDR3 bases are TGCAGCGGCGGGCCCTTCAACAGCAATGAGCAGTTCTTC. It encodes CSGGPFNSNEQFF.

The V call is TRBV7-9, the J call TRBJ2-7, with 13 bases that match TRBD2. The CDR3 extends over 17 amino acids. V was clipped by 0 bases and J by 0 bases; unmatched bases: 2. Germline CDR1 and CDR2: SEHNR and FQNEAQ (reference sequence). This chain's CDR3 is CASSLAGLAGDSYEQYF. The CDR3 DNA follows: TGTGCCAGCAGCTTAGCAGGACTAGCGGGAGACTCCTACGAGCAGTACTTC. Filled out from reference TRBV7-9 and TRBJ2-7, the complete variable domain reads DTGVSQNPRHKITKRGQNVTFRCDPISEHNRLYWYRQTLGQGPEFLTYFQNEAQLEKSRLLSDRFSAERPKGSFSTLEIQRTEQGDSAMYLCASSLAGLAGDSYEQYFGPGTRLTVT.

The chain carries TRBV28 and TRBJ2-1; 9 nucleotides line up with TRBD1. Germline values: CDR1 MDHEN, CDR2 SYDVKM. The V and J ends lost 5 bases and 5 bases, in that order; junction bases with no gene match: 10. The CDR3 loop spans 16 amino acids. Here the CDR3 reads CASSPVTGGSHNEQFF. The CDR3 bases are TGTGCCAGCAGTCCCGTGACAGGGGGAAGCCACAATGAGCAGTTCTTC.

This clonotype was picked up many times. The chain couples TRBV29-1 to TRBJ2-3; D is uncertain. This CDR3 has 13 amino acids. V was clipped by 4 bases and J by 0 bases, with 8 bases between them. Germline V CDR1 and CDR2: SQVTM, ANQGSEA. CDR3 sequence: CSVGVASTDTQYF. In DNA form, the CDR3 reads TGCAGCGTTGGGGTTGCGAGCACAGATACGCAGTATTTT.

This clonotype showed up many times. The chain links TRBV19 to TRBJ2-1; the match to TRBD1 covers 7 bases. The CDR3 length is 15 residues. Unmatched junction bases numbered 5, after V lost 4 bases and J lost 2 bases. Germline V gene lookup returns CDR1 LNHDA and CDR2 SQIVND (reference sequence). The CDR3 DNA follows: TGTGCCAGTAGTAATGGGGACAGCACCTACAATGAGCAGTTCTTC. Amino acid sequence: CASSNGDSTYNEQFF. The full variable domain, completed using reference TRBV19 and TRBJ2-1, is DGGITQSPKYLFRKEGQNVTLSCEQNLNHDAMYWYRQDPGQGLRLIYYSQIVNDFQKGDIAEGYSVSREKKESFPLTVTSAQKNPTAFYLCASSNGDSTYNEQFFGPGTRLTVL.

A few counts support this clonotype. The CDR3 nucleotides are TGCGCCAGCAGCATTGGACAGTCCTATGGCTACACCTTC. Translating gives CASSIGQSYGYTF. This chain links TRBV5-1 with TRBJ1-2, with TRBD1 as a possible D gene (6 bases). The CDR3 is 13 amino acids. V lost 4 bases and J lost 4, with 11 bases in between. The germline gives CDR1 SGHRS, CDR2 YFSETQ.

This clonotype came up a few times. This CDR3 is CASSRQGINEKLFF. CDR3 sequence (DNA): TGTGCCAGCAGCCGACAGGGTATCAATGAAAAACTGTTTTTT. J is TRBJ1-4 and V is TRBV7-9, with 7 bases fitting TRBD1. J was trimmed by 5 bases and V by 5 bases; bases with no gene match: 5. Per germline, CDR1 SEHNR and CDR2 FQNEAQ (reference sequence). The CDR3 totals 14 residues.

The chain recombines TRBV12-5 with TRBJ2-3; TRBD2 matches at 13 bases. The CDR3 runs 19 residues. The germline gives CDR1 LGHNT, CDR2 FRNRAP. V lost 6 bases, J lost 3 bases, and 15 bases stayed unmatched. The CDR3: CASGPPGLAGEFGTDTQYF. The CDR3 bases are TGTGCTAGTGGCCCTCCCGGACTAGCGGGAGAATTCGGTACAGATACGCAGTATTTT.

This clonotype showed up just a few times. The gene calls are TRBV19 and TRBJ2-1; D is perhaps TRBD2 (6 bases). The length of the CDR3 is 16 residues. Trimming cost V 5 bases and J 1 base, with 15 bases left between them. Germline assignment: CDR1 LNHDA and CDR2 SQIVND (reference sequence). The CDR3 nucleotides are TGTGCCAGTAGTGCCGATTGGGGGAGGTCCTACAATGAGCAGTTCTTC. Residues: CASSADWGRSYNEQFF. Looking up the rest from reference TRBV19 and TRBJ2-1 gives the full variable domain: DGGITQSPKYLFRKEGQNVTLSCEQNLNHDAMYWYRQDPGQGLRLIYYSQIVNDFQKGDIAEGYSVSREKKESFPLTVTSAQKNPTAFYLCASSADWGRSYNEQFFGPGTRLTVL.

This clonotype was picked up a small number of times. The chain combines TRBV7-9 with TRBJ2-2; D possibly uses TRBD1 or TRBD2 (5 bases each). Trimming shortened V by 7 bases and J by 5 bases, and 17 bases separated the two germline ends. From germline, CDR1 is SEHNR and CDR2 FQNEAQ (reference sequence). This CDR3 is built from 15 residues. This chain's CDR3 is CASIQGLGSTGELFF. CDR3 nucleotides: TGTGCCAGCATCCAGGGCCTGGGGAGTACCGGGGAGCTGTTTTTT.

This clonotype has more than one count but fewer than ten. The rearrangement links TRBV27 to TRBJ2-7; D unresolved. This CDR3 comprises 13 residues. The V gene's germline CDR1 is MNHEY and CDR2 SMNVEV (reference sequence). Trimming stripped 3 bases from V and 3 bases from J, with 9 bases between. The CDR3 coding sequence is TGTGCCAGCAGTTTTTCCCAAGGCTACGAGCAGTACTTC. It yields the protein CASSFSQGYEQYF.

This clonotype was recorded a few times. This sequence joins TRBV2 and TRBJ2-1; 9 bases agree with TRBD1. CDR1 SNHLY and CDR2 FYNNEI come from the germline V gene. Trimming removed 6 bases from V and 4 bases from J; junction bases left unmatched: 7. The CDR3 is made up of 15 amino acids. As DNA, the CDR3 is TGTGCCAGCAGAACTGGACAGGGGCAATACAATGAGCAGTTCTTC. As protein: CASRTGQGQYNEQFF.